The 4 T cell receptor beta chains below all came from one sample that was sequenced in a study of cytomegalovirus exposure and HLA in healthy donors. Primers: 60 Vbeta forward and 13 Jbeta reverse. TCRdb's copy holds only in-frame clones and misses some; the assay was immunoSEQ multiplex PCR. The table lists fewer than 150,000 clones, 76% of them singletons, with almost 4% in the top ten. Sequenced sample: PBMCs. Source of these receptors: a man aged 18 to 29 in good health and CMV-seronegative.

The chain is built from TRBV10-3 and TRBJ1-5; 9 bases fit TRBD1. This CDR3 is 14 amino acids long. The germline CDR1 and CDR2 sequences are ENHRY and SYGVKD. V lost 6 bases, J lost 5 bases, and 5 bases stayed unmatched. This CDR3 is CAIRGQGDHQPQHF. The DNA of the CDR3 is TGTGCCATCAGGGGACAGGGCGATCATCAGCCCCAGCATTTT.

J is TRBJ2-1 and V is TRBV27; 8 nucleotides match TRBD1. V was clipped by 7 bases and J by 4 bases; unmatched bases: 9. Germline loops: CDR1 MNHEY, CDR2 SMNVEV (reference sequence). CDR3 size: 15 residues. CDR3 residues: CASNLGTGEYNEQFF. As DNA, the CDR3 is TGTGCCAGCAACCTCGGGACAGGAGAATACAATGAGCAGTTCTTC.

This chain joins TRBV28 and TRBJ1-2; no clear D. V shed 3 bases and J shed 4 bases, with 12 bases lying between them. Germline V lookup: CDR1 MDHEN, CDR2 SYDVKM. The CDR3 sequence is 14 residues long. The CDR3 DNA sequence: TGTGCCAGCAGTTTCCTAGACCGACTCTATGGCTACACCTTC. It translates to CASSFLDRLYGYTF.

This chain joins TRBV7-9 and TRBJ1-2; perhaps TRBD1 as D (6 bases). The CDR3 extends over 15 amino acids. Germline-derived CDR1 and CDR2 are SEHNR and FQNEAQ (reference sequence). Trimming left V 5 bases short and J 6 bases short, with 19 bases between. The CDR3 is CASSHNPRQADGYTF. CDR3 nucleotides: TGTGCCAGCAGCCACAACCCGCGACAGGCCGATGGCTACACCTTC. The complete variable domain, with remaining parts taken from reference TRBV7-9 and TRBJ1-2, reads DTGVSQNPRHKITKRGQNVTFRCDPISEHNRLYWYRQTLGQGPEFLTYFQNEAQLEKSRLLSDRFSAERPKGSFSTLEIQRTEQGDSAMYLCASSHNPRQADGYTFGSGTRLTVV.